This T cell receptor (beta chain) comes out of a study of shared clonotypes between healthy human individuals. Study context: A donor's plate count was three for CD4 naive and three for CD4 memory; CD8 naive had two and CD8 memory one.

There are 13 residues in the CDR3. Trimming left V 2 bases short and J 9 bases short, with 14 bases between. Germline-derived CDR1 and CDR2 are MNHEY and SMNVEV (reference sequence). CD45RO negativity and positive selection for CCR7 defined naive CD8 cells, a population that excluded terminally differentiated effector memory CD45RA+ cells. Deep was the level used in running the assay. Repertoires were generated with immunoSEQ multiplex PCR, while TCRdb's copy carries only in-frame clones and drops some. The sample lists over 2 million clones, roughly 95% occurring once. This clonotype was sampled from a man between 18 and 29 years old in good health. This chain links TRBV27 with TRBJ2-7; perhaps D is TRBD1 or TRBD2 (5 bases each). Material: naive CD8+ T cells sorted from blood. The CDR3 region is CASSLGTATGQYF. The CDR3, as DNA: TGTGCCAGCAGTTTAGGGACGGCTACAGGGCAGTACTTC.